The clone carrying this TCR beta chain was found many times. The data were taken from a study of Graves' ophthalmopathy and Graves' hyperthyroidism. Active ophthalmopathy (CAS at least 3, NOSPECS at least 4), lasting under 3 months. The evidence that diagnosis relied on was clinical symptoms, serum thyroxine, TRAb, thyroid ultrasound and orbital computed tomography. This CDR3 has 14 amino acids. Trimming stripped 3 bases from V and 4 bases from J, with 13 bases between. TCR beta CDR3 regions were amplified from RNA transcripts. First-round RT-PCR relied on HTBI primers, and a second-round multiplex PCR came next. TCRdb reprocessed the multiplex PCR reads with MiXCR, giving one entry per CDR3 protein. Here the sample spans roughly 500,000 distinct CDR3 sequences, about an eighth being singletons.

This sequence joins TRBV12-3 or TRBV12-4 and TRBJ2-7; D might be TRBD1 or TRBD2, each matching 5 bases. Sequencing was carried out using blood. The receptor's source is a woman aged 25-40 years with Graves' ophthalmopathy. The CDR3 loop is CASSFGGRTYEQYF. DNA of the CDR3: TGTGCCAGCAGTTTTGGGGGACGGACGTACGAGCAGTACTTC.